The 28 T cell receptor beta chains below were found in one sample sequenced in a study of early T cells in non-severe SARS-CoV-2 infection. Via MiXCR, TCRdb re-called the 5' RACE reads, giving one row per CDR3 protein. The top ten clones hold around 5.8% of a sample with 75,000 or so distinct CDR3 sequences, 10% to 15% of them seen once. Input material: whole blood. The receptors come from an adult who was a healthcare worker with PCR-confirmed SARS-CoV-2 infection or an uninfected control (not recorded which).

This chain connects TRBV18 to TRBJ2-7, with TRBD1 identical over 10 bases. Germline values: CDR1 KGHSH, CDR2 LQKENI. With 3 bases clipped from V and 0 bases from J, the junction kept 2 bases outside the gene matches. This CDR3 spans 15 amino acids. In DNA, the CDR3 is TGTGCCAGCTCACCGGGACAGGGGCTCTCCTACGAGCAGTACTTC. Protein: CASSPGQGLSYEQYF.

This clonotype appeared a few times. The chain couples TRBV5-6 to TRBJ1-1, with no clear D. The germline V gene encodes CDR1 SGHDT and CDR2 YYEEEE. The CDR3 contains 15 residues. Trimming took 1 base from V and 3 from J, leaving 13 bases between them. This CDR3 is CASSLRPLPHTEAFF. DNA for the CDR3: TGTGCCAGCAGCTTGAGACCGCTTCCCCACACTGAAGCTTTCTTT.

This clonotype was detected a few times. The chain combines TRBV7-2 with TRBJ2-3, with 10 bases that match TRBD1. Germline CDR1 reads SGHTA; CDR2 reads FQGNSA. J was trimmed by 4 bases and V by 8 bases; bases with no gene match: 0. The CDR3 is made up of 12 amino acids. The CDR3 DNA follows: TGTGCCAGCGGGACAGGGGCAGATACGCAGTATTTT. It is translated as CASGTGADTQYF.

This clonotype appeared a few times. The chain carries TRBV6-2 or TRBV6-3 and TRBJ2-3; 9 bases align to TRBD2. Germline V lookup: CDR1 MNHEY, CDR2 SVGEGT. The CDR3 has 16 residues. Unmatched junction bases numbered 11, after V lost 6 bases and J lost 4 bases. The CDR3 DNA is TGTGCCAGCAGCCCCCGCCAAGCGGGAGGACCAGATACGCAGTATTTT. Its protein product is CASSPRQAGGPDTQYF.

The chain has TRBV20-1 and TRBJ2-5; D might be TRBD1 or TRBD2, each matching 6 bases. The germline V and J ends were trimmed by 5 bases and 9 bases, with 13 bases remaining between them. The CDR3 spans 11 residues. Germline values: CDR1 DFQATT, CDR2 SNEGSKA (reference sequence). This CDR3 reads CSASDRGAQYF. The CDR3 DNA sequence: TGCAGTGCTTCCGATAGGGGGGCCCAGTACTTC.

This clonotype came up a few times. The genes are TRBV7-2 and TRBJ1-6; 8 nucleotides line up with TRBD1. In germline, CDR1 is SGHTA, CDR2 FQGNSA. The V segment lost 5 bases and the J segment 9 bases; nucleotides outside the gene matches: 9. The CDR3 spans 15 residues. The CDR3 region is CASSIGQGGGSPLHF. The CDR3 DNA is TGTGCCAGCAGCATAGGACAGGGTGGGGGTTCACCCCTCCACTTT.

The chain carries TRBV18 and TRBJ2-3; D is possibly TRBD1 (5 bases). This CDR3 is built from 15 residues. The germline V gene encodes CDR1 KGHSH and CDR2 LQKENI. V lost 4 bases and J 3 bases, leaving 14 bases between the germline ends. CDR3 bases: TGTGCCAGCTCACTCCGACAGTCAGTTACAGATACGCAGTATTTT. Translation gives CASSLRQSVTDTQYF. Full variable domain (outside the CDR3, taken from reference TRBV18 and TRBJ2-3): NAGVMQNPRHLVRRRGQEARLRCSPMKGHSHVYWYRQLPEEGLKFMVYLQKENIIDESGMPKERFSAEFPKEGPSILRIQQVVRGDSAAYFCASSLRQSVTDTQYFGPGTRLTVL.

The chain recombines TRBV6-5 with TRBJ2-2, with D uncertain. Trimming left V 6 bases short and J 6 bases short, with 5 bases between. Germline CDR1 and CDR2: MNHEY and SVGAGI. This CDR3 is 11 amino acids long. The CDR3 DNA follows: TGTGCCAGCAGGGGCGCCGGGGAGCTGTTTTTT. It encodes CASRGAGELFF.

This clonotype was counted a few times. V is TRBV9 and J is TRBJ1-5; no clear D gene. Germline-derived CDR1 and CDR2 are SGDLS and YYNGEE. The CDR3 covers 14 residues. Trimming shortened V by 0 bases and J by 7 bases, and 11 bases separated the two germline ends. CDR3: CASSVGMGEQPQHF. DNA for the CDR3: TGTGCCAGCAGCGTAGGTATGGGCGAACAGCCCCAGCATTTT.

This clonotype was recorded many times. The J gene is TRBJ2-7, the V gene TRBV7-2; D remains ambiguous. CDR1 and CDR2 from the germline V gene are SGHTA and FQGNSA. V was trimmed by 0 bases and J by 7 bases, leaving 7 bases between them. CDR3 size: 12 residues. The CDR3 bases are TGTGCCAGCAGCTTAGCGTTGGGAGAGCAGTACTTC. Translating it yields CASSLALGEQYF.

This clonotype showed up just a few times. This sequence joins TRBV29-1 and TRBJ1-1; D possibly corresponds to TRBD1 (6 bases). The CDR3 contains 12 residues. V was trimmed by 6 bases and J by 0 bases, leaving 8 bases between them. CDR1 is SQVTM, CDR2 ANQGSEA, per germline. The CDR3 here is CSVDRLNTEAFF. The CDR3 DNA reads TGCAGCGTGGACAGACTGAACACTGAAGCTTTCTTT.

This clonotype was found many times. The chain is built from TRBV12-3 or TRBV12-4 and TRBJ2-3; TRBD2 matches at 7 bases. The CDR3 is 15 amino acids. The V and J ends lost 10 bases and 1 base, in that order; junction bases with no gene match: 11. CDR3 coding DNA: TGTGCCACCCAAAGGGGAGGGCCGGGCACAGATACGCAGTATTTT. It is translated as CATQRGGPGTDTQYF.

J is TRBJ2-2 and V is TRBV7-3; unclear D gene. Germline assignment: CDR1 SGHTA and CDR2 FQGTGA. The CDR3 sequence is 15 residues long. Trimming took 5 bases from V and 7 from J, leaving 17 bases between them. This CDR3 reads CASSPAGEKGGELFF. CDR3 nucleotide sequence: TGTGCCAGCAGCCCGGCTGGCGAAAAAGGCGGGGAGCTGTTTTTT.

This clonotype was found many times. V and J are TRBV5-5 and TRBJ2-7; perhaps TRBD2 as D (5 bases). CDR3 length equals 12 residues. Between the trimmed V and J ends, which lost 4 bases and 4 bases, there was a span of 9 bases. Per the germline V gene, CDR1 is SGHKS and CDR2 is YYEKEE (reference sequence). The CDR3 coding sequence is TGTGCCAGCAGCCGGGGATCGTACGAGCAGTACTTC. Translating gives CASSRGSYEQYF.

This clonotype appeared many times. V and J are TRBV6-5 and TRBJ2-1, with D perhaps TRBD2 (7 bases). Trimming took 2 bases from V and 1 from J, leaving 12 bases between them. The CDR3 is made up of 16 amino acids. CDR1 is MNHEY and CDR2 is SVGAGI in the germline V gene. As DNA, the CDR3 is TGTGCCAGCAGTTACGTCGGGGGGCTTTCCTACAATGAGCAGTTCTTC. It codes for CASSYVGGLSYNEQFF.

This rearrangement joins TRBV12-3 or TRBV12-4 to TRBJ2-3; D is perhaps TRBD1 (5 bases). Deletions cut 5 bases from V and 4 bases from J, with 13 bases between. The CDR3 is 14 residues long. CDR3 nucleotide sequence: TGTGCCAGCAGTGCCCGATTAGGGGCAGATACGCAGTATTTT. As protein: CASSARLGADTQYF.

This clonotype was detected many times. This sequence joins TRBV4-2 and TRBJ2-7; 13 nucleotides line up with TRBD2. This CDR3 spans 17 amino acids. V gave up 5 bases and J gave up 3 bases; unmatched junction bases: 10. Per germline, CDR1 LGHNA and CDR2 YNFKEQ. The DNA of the CDR3 is TGTGCCAGCAGCAGGGGACTAGCGGGAACGGGCGGCTACGAGCAGTACTTC. Its protein product is CASSRGLAGTGGYEQYF.

This clonotype was counted a few times. The J gene is TRBJ1-5, the V gene TRBV7-6; D call uncertain. In germline, CDR1 is SGHVS, CDR2 FNYEAQ. The V gene lost 5 bases and the J gene lost 1 base, with 12 bases spanning the gap. The CDR3 loop spans 15 amino acids. This chain's CDR3 is CASSPGTGSNQPQHF. The CDR3 nucleotides are TGTGCCAGCAGCCCCGGTACGGGGAGCAATCAGCCCCAGCATTTT.

This clonotype was detected many times. The J gene is TRBJ2-7, the V gene TRBV12-3 or TRBV12-4, with 7 bases lining up with TRBD1. Germline trimming cut 4 bases from V and 4 bases from J; bases unmatched to any gene: 7. The CDR3 is made up of 14 amino acids. The CDR3 DNA follows: TGTGCCAGCAGTTCAAGACAGGGCCCTTACGAGCAGTACTTC. Encoded protein: CASSSRQGPYEQYF.

This chain links TRBV24-1 with TRBJ2-7; D gene uncertain. This CDR3 has 14 amino acids. The ends were cut back, 3 bases at V and 6 bases at J, with 14 bases in the middle. Per the germline V gene, CDR1 is KGHDR and CDR2 is SFDVKD. This CDR3 is CATSDVGGTGEQYF. CDR3 coding DNA: TGTGCCACCAGTGATGTGGGCGGAACCGGCGAGCAGTACTTC.

This clonotype has only a few counts. J is TRBJ1-6 and V is TRBV5-1, with TRBD1 identical over 7 bases. The germline V gene encodes CDR1 SGHRS and CDR2 YFSETQ. Unmatched junction bases numbered 5, after V lost 2 bases and J lost 9 bases. The CDR3 is made up of 14 amino acids. The CDR3 protein is CASSLRQGVSPLHF. The CDR3 DNA is TGCGCCAGCAGCTTACGACAGGGCGTTTCACCCCTCCACTTT.

The table lists this clonotype with many counts. The chain has TRBV20-1 and TRBJ1-5, with D unresolved. The V gene lost 0 bases and the J gene lost 2 bases, with 11 bases spanning the gap. The CDR3 totals 15 residues. CDR1 is DFQATT and CDR2 is SNEGSKA in the germline V gene (reference sequence). CDR3 nucleotide sequence: TGCAGTGCTAGAGACCCGCAGTCGGGCAATCAGCCCCAGCATTTT. Residues: CSARDPQSGNQPQHF.

On this clonotype: The junction departs from the called germline gene at one end, perhaps through a read error. This chain joins TRBV7-9 and TRBJ2-5; 8 bases match TRBD2. The CDR3 runs 13 residues. The V gene's germline CDR1 is SEHNR and CDR2 FQNEAQ (reference sequence). The DNA of the CDR3 is TGTGCCAGCAGCATAGCGGGACAAGAGACCCAGTACTTC. It yields the protein CASSIAGQETQYF.

The genes are TRBV20-1 and TRBJ1-1, with TRBD1 as a possible D gene (5 bases). CDR3 length equals 13 residues. Germline loops: CDR1 DFQATT, CDR2 SNEGSKA (reference sequence). V was cut by 3 bases and J by 10 bases, with 18 bases left in between. CDR3 region: CSASLGQGLSAFF. As DNA, the CDR3 is TGCAGTGCTAGTCTCGGCCAGGGACTGTCAGCTTTCTTT.

The chain links TRBV5-1 to TRBJ2-7, with 8 nucleotides matching TRBD1. The germline CDR1 and CDR2 sequences are SGHRS and YFSETQ. This CDR3 region has 13 residues. The V gene end was trimmed by 4 bases and the J gene end by 3 bases; junction bases not matched to a gene: 3. The CDR3, as DNA: TGCGCCAGCAGCACAGGACAGGGCTACGAGCAGTACTTC. It yields the protein CASSTGQGYEQYF.

This clonotype has more than one count but fewer than ten. V and J are TRBV24-1 and TRBJ1-5; 8 positions agree with TRBD1. V shed 4 bases, J shed 6 bases, and the junction held 4 bases outside the gene matches. The V gene's germline CDR1 is KGHDR and CDR2 SFDVKD. CDR3 length equals 14 residues. CDR3 loop: CATSEGTGGQPQHF. The CDR3 DNA sequence: TGTGCCACCAGTGAAGGGACAGGTGGTCAGCCCCAGCATTTT.

This clonotype was seen only a few times. The chain couples TRBV5-4 to TRBJ2-3; TRBD2 matches at 10 bases. Germline assignment: CDR1 SGHNT and CDR2 YYREEE (reference sequence). Unmatched junction bases numbered 14, after V lost 5 bases and J lost 5 bases. The CDR3 is 17 residues long. The CDR3 protein is CASRTAGGPRTGDTQYF. CDR3 DNA sequence: TGTGCCAGCAGAACAGCGGGAGGGCCGAGGACAGGAGATACGCAGTATTTT.

This clonotype was picked up many times. V is TRBV20-1 and J is TRBJ1-1, with D tentatively TRBD1 (5 bases). Germline-derived CDR1 and CDR2 are DFQATT and SNEGSKA (reference sequence). This CDR3 comprises 14 residues. The V gene lost 0 bases and the J gene lost 4 bases, with 12 bases spanning the gap. The CDR3 DNA is TGCAGTGCTAGAGATGATTGGGGGGGCACTGAAGCTTTCTTT. Translation: CSARDDWGGTEAFF.